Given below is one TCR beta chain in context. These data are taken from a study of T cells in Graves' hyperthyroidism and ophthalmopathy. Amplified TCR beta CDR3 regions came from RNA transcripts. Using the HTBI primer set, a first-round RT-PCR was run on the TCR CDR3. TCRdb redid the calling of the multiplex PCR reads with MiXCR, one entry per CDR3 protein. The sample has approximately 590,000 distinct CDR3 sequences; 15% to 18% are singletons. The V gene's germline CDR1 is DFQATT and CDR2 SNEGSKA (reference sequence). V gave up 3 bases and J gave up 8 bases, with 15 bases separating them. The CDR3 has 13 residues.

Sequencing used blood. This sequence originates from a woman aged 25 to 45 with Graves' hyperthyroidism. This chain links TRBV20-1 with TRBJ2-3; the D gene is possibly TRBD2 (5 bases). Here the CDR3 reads CSASRGHPSTQYF. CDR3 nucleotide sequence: TGCAGTGCTAGTCGGGGTCACCCGTCTACGCAGTATTTT.